Below, 32 T cell receptor beta chains from the same sample are listed, as sequenced in a study of blood T cells in healthy people across ages. For the second PCR, which ran for about 6 to 11 cycles, a sample-barcoded 5' primer and a J-beta primer mix were used. TCRdb reanalysed the 5' RACE reads using MiXCR and keeps one entry per CDR3 protein. The table shows about 810,000 distinct CDR3 sequences, with about 34% occurring only once. Specimen: blood. Receptors originate from a man younger than 30 in good health.

CDR3: CASSGGGSHNEQYF. The DNA for the CDR3 is TGTGCCAGCAGTGGGGGGGGCAGCCACAATGAGCAGTACTTC. This chain connects TRBV2 to TRBJ2-7; perhaps TRBD2 as D (7 bases). Germline CDR1 and CDR2: SNHLY and FYNNEI. This CDR3 is built from 14 residues. The V and J ends lost 4 bases and 7 bases respectively, with 17 bases between them.

The rearrangement uses TRBV20-1 and TRBJ2-5; D is possibly TRBD2 (5 bases). The J call could be wrong; TRBJ2-1 is a better fit for the DNA end. Germline CDR1 DFQATT, CDR2 SNEGSKA (reference sequence). The CDR3 has 13 residues. The CDR3: CSARRGYQETQFF. The CDR3 DNA is TGCAGTGCTAGACGAGGGTACCAAGAGACCCAGTTCTTC.

The V call is TRBV5-1, the J call TRBJ2-1, with D perhaps TRBD2 (5 bases). The V end lost 3 bases, the J end lost 8 bases, and 15 bases lay between the germline ends. CDR1 SGHRS and CDR2 YFSETQ come from the germline V gene. This CDR3 is built from 14 residues. CDR3 DNA: TGCGCCAGCAGCTCCTCAAACGGGGTGCATGAGCAGTTCTTC. Translation gives CASSSSNGVHEQFF.

This chain joins TRBV7-2 and TRBJ2-2; 10 bases are shared with TRBD1. J was trimmed by 7 bases and V by 5 bases; bases with no gene match: 7. The CDR3 runs 15 residues. CDR1 is SGHTA and CDR2 is FQGNSA in the germline V gene. The DNA of the CDR3 is TGTGCCAGCAGCCCCTGGGGACAGGGGTACGGGGAGCTGTTTTTT. Residues: CASSPWGQGYGELFF. Together with reference TRBV7-2 and TRBJ2-2, the CDR3 gives the full variable domain: GAGVSQSPSNKVTEKGKDVELRCDPISGHTALYWYRQSLGQGLEFLIYFQGNSAPDKSGLPSDRFSAERTGGSVSTLTIQRTQQEDSAVYLCASSPWGQGYGELFFGEGSRLTVL.

With respect to this clonotype: A much larger clonotype is one base distant, so this may be a read error. The chain recombines TRBV29-1 with TRBJ2-1; possibly TRBD1 for D (7 bases). The ends were cut back, 8 bases at V and 12 bases at J, with 17 bases in the middle. CDR1 is SQVTM and CDR2 is ANQGSEA in the germline V gene. The CDR3 runs 11 residues. CDR3 sequence (DNA): TGCAGCCCTGAGTCCAGGGGGGTGCAGTTCTTC. Amino acids: CSPESRGVQFF.

Many counts were recorded for this clonotype. The J gene is TRBJ2-5, the V gene TRBV7-2; maybe TRBD2 (6 bases). CDR3 size: 14 residues. Looked up from germline, CDR1 is SGHTA and CDR2 is FQGNSA. Trimming took 1 base from V and 4 from J, leaving 10 bases between them. CDR3 DNA sequence: TGTGCCAGCAGCTTAGGGGCCGGGGGAGAGACCCAGTACTTC. This translates into CASSLGAGGETQYF. The entire variable domain, with the rest obtained from reference TRBV7-2 and TRBJ2-5, is as follows: GAGVSQSPSNKVTEKGKDVELRCDPISGHTALYWYRQSLGQGLEFLIYFQGNSAPDKSGLPSDRFSAERTGGSVSTLTIQRTQQEDSAVYLCASSLGAGGETQYFGPGTRLLVL.

The rearrangement links TRBV20-1 to TRBJ2-2; D is uncertain. The CDR3 is 17 residues long. Germline CDR1 and CDR2: DFQATT and SNEGSKA (reference sequence). V was clipped by 0 bases and J by 5 bases, with 19 bases between them. The CDR3 loop reads CSARDPQSGVATGELFF. The CDR3 DNA reads as TGCAGTGCTAGAGACCCCCAGTCTGGCGTGGCGACCGGGGAGCTGTTTTTT.

V usage is TRBV24-1 and J usage is TRBJ2-3, with D maybe TRBD2 (5 bases). The germline gives CDR1 KGHDR, CDR2 SFDVKD. V was cut by 2 bases and J by 5 bases, with 16 bases left in between. The CDR3 is made up of 16 amino acids. For the CDR3, the DNA is TGTGCCACCAGTGATTCGTCCCGCCGGGGAGTAGATACGCAGTATTTT. It yields the protein CATSDSSRRGVDTQYF.

The chain employs TRBV4-3 and TRBJ2-2; TRBD2 matches 10 bases. V shed 4 bases, J shed 6 bases, and the junction held 8 bases outside the gene matches. CDR1 and CDR2 from the germline V gene are LGHNA and YSLEER. The length of the CDR3 is 16 residues. The CDR3 DNA sequence: TGCGCCAGCAGCCCGATAGCGGGGGGATACCCCGGGGAGCTGTTTTTT. The encoded protein is CASSPIAGGYPGELFF.

This chain links TRBV20-1 with TRBJ2-5; D is ambiguous. The length of the CDR3 is 15 residues. V lost 0 bases, J lost 11 bases, and 22 bases lay in between. Germline CDR1 DFQATT, CDR2 SNEGSKA (reference sequence). The CDR3 nucleotides are TGCAGTGCTAGAGATCAAGATAGGGCAGACAATGAGCAGTACTTC. Amino acid sequence: CSARDQDRADNEQYF.

Concerning this clonotype: The junction and the germline gene differ at one end; a read error may be behind it. V usage is TRBV27 and J usage is TRBJ1-6; 11 positions agree with TRBD1. Per the germline V gene, CDR1 is MNHEY and CDR2 is SMNVEV (reference sequence). The CDR3 covers 17 residues. The CDR3 loop is CASSARTGGPRDSPLYF. The CDR3 DNA sequence: TGTGCCAGCTCCGCCCGGACAGGGGGCCCACGGGATTCACCCCTCTACTTT.

This clonotype was picked up a small number of times. J is TRBJ1-5 and V is TRBV12-3 or TRBV12-4; D call uncertain. The CDR3 loop spans 15 amino acids. Trimming cost V 3 bases and J 7 bases, with 16 bases left between them. The DNA of the CDR3 is TGTGCCAGCAGTTTGGGCCAGAGTTTTATCCAGCCCCAGCATTTT. This codes for CASSLGQSFIQPQHF.

The V gene is TRBV29-1, the J gene TRBJ2-3, with TRBD2 matching over 8 bases. Trimming took 4 bases from V and 4 from J; bases not matched to a gene: 10. The CDR3 loop spans 15 amino acids. The germline V gene encodes CDR1 SQVTM and CDR2 ANQGSEA. Here the CDR3 reads CSVVGSGSGADTQYF. The CDR3 nucleotides are TGCAGCGTTGTAGGGAGCGGGAGCGGGGCAGATACGCAGTATTTT.

This chain links TRBV20-1 with TRBJ2-3, with TRBD2 identical over 7 bases. There are 16 residues in the CDR3. V shed 0 bases and J 1 base; nucleotides not matched to a gene: 7. Per germline, CDR1 DFQATT and CDR2 SNEGSKA (reference sequence). The CDR3 region has the DNA TGCAGTGCTAGAGATCTTCGGGGGGAAGGCACAGATACGCAGTATTTT. Translating gives CSARDLRGEGTDTQYF.

V is TRBV3-1 and J is TRBJ2-7, with a weak D call TRBD2 (6 bases). The V gene lost 5 bases and the J gene lost 4 bases, with 15 bases spanning the gap. CDR1 and CDR2 (germline): LGHDT, YNNKEL (reference sequence). This CDR3 region has 14 residues. CDR3 bases: TGTGCCAGCAGCTCTCGGGAGTCTGGATACGAGCAGTACTTC. This gives the protein CASSSRESGYEQYF.

This clonotype was counted between two and nine times. This rearrangement joins TRBV27 to TRBJ2-7; 8 bases align to TRBD1. Germline-derived CDR1 and CDR2 are MNHEY and SMNVEV (reference sequence). The CDR3 is 14 amino acids. V was pared by 1 base and J by 3 bases, with 2 bases of the junction left unmatched. The chain's CDR3 is CASSLYRGDYEQYF. As DNA, the CDR3 is TGTGCCAGCAGTTTATACAGGGGGGACTACGAGCAGTACTTC.

The V and J genes are TRBV20-1 and TRBJ1-1; D not certain. The V gene's germline CDR1 is DFQATT and CDR2 SNEGSKA (reference sequence). V gave up 0 bases and J gave up 5 bases, with 7 bases separating them. The CDR3 has 12 amino acids. CDR3 region: CSARDPRTEAFF. The CDR3 DNA reads TGCAGTGCTAGAGATCCCCGTACTGAAGCTTTCTTT.

This clonotype was seen repeatedly, ten times or more. The J gene is TRBJ2-5, the V gene TRBV13; unclear D gene. This CDR3 is built from 15 residues. From germline, CDR1 is PRHDT and CDR2 FYEKMQ (reference sequence). V lost 0 bases, J lost 0 bases, and 8 bases lay in between. The CDR3, as DNA: TGTGCCAGCAGCTTAGGTCCCAATTACCAAGAGACCCAGTACTTC. This gives the protein CASSLGPNYQETQYF.

A few counts support this clonotype. The V and J genes are TRBV5-1 and TRBJ1-6; maybe TRBD1 (6 bases). The germline V gene has CDR1 SGHRS and CDR2 YFSETQ. V was trimmed by 0 bases and J by 6 bases, leaving 10 bases between them. There are 15 residues in the CDR3. In DNA form, the CDR3 reads TGCGCCAGCAGCTTGGGGGGGGCTTCTAATTCACCCCTCCACTTT. As protein: CASSLGGASNSPLHF. Combining the CDR3 with reference TRBV5-1 and TRBJ1-6 gives the whole variable domain KAGVTQTPRYLIKTRGQQVTLSCSPISGHRSVSWYQQTPGQGLQFLFEYFSETQRNKGNFPGRFSGRQFSNSRSEMNVSTLELGDSALYLCASSLGGASNSPLHFGNGTRLTVT.

This clonotype was counted between two and nine times. This chain connects TRBV9 to TRBJ2-1, with a possible D match to TRBD1 (5 bases). The germline V and J ends were trimmed by 0 bases and 6 bases, with 16 bases remaining between them. Germline CDR1 is SGDLS and CDR2 is YYNGEE. This CDR3 comprises 16 residues. The CDR3 region has the DNA TGTGCCAGCAGCGTAGTGGCAGGGAACATAGGCAATGAGCAGTTCTTC. It is translated as CASSVVAGNIGNEQFF.

In this sample, this clonotype turned up a few times. The chain carries TRBV20-1 and TRBJ1-1; TRBD1 aligns across 8 bases. This CDR3 contains 18 residues. Germline V lookup: CDR1 DFQATT, CDR2 SNEGSKA (reference sequence). V lost 4 bases to trimming and J lost 2 bases; unmatched junction nucleotides: 18. CDR3 in amino acids: CSATRVGARDRTNTEAFF. The DNA of the CDR3 is TGCAGTGCTACCCGCGTAGGGGCCCGGGACAGGACCAACACTGAAGCTTTCTTT.

This clonotype was recorded a few times. This sequence joins TRBV6-6 and TRBJ2-5; D gene uncertain. Trimming removed 6 bases from V and 2 bases from J, with 13 bases in between. The CDR3 sequence is 14 residues long. Germline loops: CDR1 MNHNY, CDR2 SVGAGI (reference sequence). The CDR3 reads CASSPVSKQETQYF. CDR3 DNA: TGTGCCAGCAGCCCCGTTTCTAAACAAGAGACCCAGTACTTC.

The sample holds many counts of this clonotype. The chain uses TRBV4-1 and TRBJ2-1, with 7 bases lining up with TRBD2. The V gene's germline CDR1 is MGHRA and CDR2 YSYEKL. The J segment lost 8 bases and the V segment lost 1 base, leaving 2 bases of the junction unmatched. The CDR3 spans 13 residues. CDR3 residues: CASSQVAGDEQFF. The CDR3 region has the DNA TGCGCCAGCAGCCAAGTTGCGGGGGATGAGCAGTTCTTC.

Comment on this clonotype: A much more abundant neighbour one base away suggests this may be a read error. This chain links TRBV29-1 with TRBJ2-7; D perhaps matches TRBD1 (6 bases). The germline CDR1 and CDR2 sequences are SQVTM and ANQGSEA. V lost 7 bases and J lost 7, with 20 bases in between. The CDR3 sequence is 13 residues long. The DNA for the CDR3 is TGCAGCGCTGCAACTCGACAGGACAATGAGCAGTACTTC. This codes for CSAATRQDNEQYF.

This clonotype occurred a few times. The chain carries TRBV20-1 and TRBJ2-1, with 7 positions matching TRBD2. Germline-derived CDR1 and CDR2 are DFQATT and SNEGSKA (reference sequence). The trim removed 5 bases at V and 5 bases at J, leaving 9 bases unmatched. The CDR3 consists of 14 residues. CDR3 in DNA: TGCAGTGCTGGGCCTAGCGGAACTAACAATGAGCAGTTCTTC. Its translation: CSAGPSGTNNEQFF.

Remarks on this clonotype: Just one base apart from a much larger clone, this may be a read error. The chain employs TRBV4-3 and TRBJ1-2; 11 bases map to TRBD1. CDR1 and CDR2 (germline): LGHNA, YSLEER. The CDR3 is 16 residues long. In DNA, the CDR3 is TGCGCCGGCAGCGAAGAGGGCGGACAGGGGGCTTTTGGCTACACCTTC. It codes for CAGSEEGGQGAFGYTF.

The J gene is TRBJ1-6, the V gene TRBV7-6, with 7 nucleotides matching TRBD1. The CDR3 runs 15 residues. Germline V CDR1 and CDR2: SGHVS, FNYEAQ. V was pared by 5 bases and J by 4 bases, with 5 bases of the junction left unmatched. The CDR3 coding sequence is TGTGCCAGCAGCGGACCGGGACAGTATAATTCACCCCTCCACTTT. Protein: CASSGPGQYNSPLHF.

The rearrangement uses TRBV21-1 and TRBJ1-2; the listed D gene, TRBD1, was not tested against the DNA. TRBV21-1 is a documented pseudogene. This CDR3 has 14 residues. The CDR3 protein is CASSRTGILDGYTF. DNA for the CDR3: TGTGCCAGCAGCCGGACAGGGATACTCGATGGCTACACCTTC.

This clonotype occurred a few times. The chain uses TRBV5-5 and TRBJ2-1, with D perhaps matching TRBD2 (6 bases). The V and J ends lost 0 bases and 9 bases respectively, with 10 bases between them. This CDR3 spans 13 amino acids. CDR1 is SGHKS and CDR2 is YYEKEE in the germline V gene (reference sequence). CDR3 region: CASSLEVGGEQFF. The DNA of the CDR3 is TGTGCCAGCAGCTTGGAAGTCGGGGGTGAGCAGTTCTTC. The full variable domain, its missing parts supplied by reference TRBV5-5 and TRBJ2-1, is DAGVTQSPTHLIKTRGQQVTLRCSPISGHKSVSWYQQVLGQGPQFIFQYYEKEERGRGNFPDRFSARQFPNYSSELNVNALLLGDSALYLCASSLEVGGEQFFGPGTRLTVL.

This clonotype was observed many times. This sequence joins TRBV5-1 and TRBJ2-3; 7 bases agree with TRBD1. CDR3 length: 14 residues. V lost 0 bases, J lost 4 bases, and 2 bases stayed unmatched. Per germline, CDR1 SGHRS and CDR2 YFSETQ. The CDR3 region is CASSLGQGADTQYF. CDR3 bases: TGCGCCAGCAGCTTGGGCCAGGGGGCAGATACGCAGTATTTT.

The chain uses TRBV9 and TRBJ2-4; no clear D gene. The J call may be mistaken, given a closer DNA end match to TRBJ2-5. Germline lookup yields CDR1 SGDLS and CDR2 YYNGEE. This CDR3 contains 17 residues. The CDR3 sequence is CASSLRAGRKALETQYF. CDR3 sequence (DNA): TGTGCCAGCAGCCTACGGGCAGGAAGGAAGGCTTTAGAGACCCAGTACTTC.

V and J are TRBV20-1 and TRBJ2-7, with D maybe TRBD2 (5 bases). V lost 3 bases and J lost 3, with 9 bases in between. The germline V gene encodes CDR1 DFQATT and CDR2 SNEGSKA (reference sequence). This CDR3 comprises 12 residues. CDR3 sequence reads: CSASPSGYEQYF. CDR3 bases: TGCAGTGCTAGTCCAAGCGGCTACGAGCAGTACTTC.